This T cell receptor beta chain stems from a study of T cells expressing NK-cell markers. Overall study context: Sorted CD3+CD56+NKG2C+, CD3+CD56+NKG2C- and CD3+CD56-NKG2C+ T-cell subsets were beta-chain profiled.

cDNA encoding TCR beta was synthesized via 5'RACE template switching incorporating UMIs. TCRdb re-called the 5' RACE reads and catalogs CDR3 proteins one per entry, DNA excluded. The repertoire shows a few hundred thousand distinct CDR3 sequences; the top ten hold 1.4%. As regards this clonotype: Antigen unknown.

Regarding the study as a whole: Roughly 6 of the donors carried dominant NKG2C+ clonotypes that took up about 1.0-7.0% of their CD8+ T cells.

CDR3 size: 15 residues. Germline values: CDR1 SGHNT, CDR2 YENEEA. The clonotype originates from a woman aged 50 to 60 in good health. The rearrangement links TRBV11-3 to TRBJ1-1; TCRdb lists TRBD1, though no DNA is available to test this call. The sample comprised blood T cells: a sorted CD56 or NKG2C T cell subset, CD4+ or CD8+ T cells, or bulk PBMC T cells (not recorded which). CDR3 protein: CASSPPQGAHTEAFF.